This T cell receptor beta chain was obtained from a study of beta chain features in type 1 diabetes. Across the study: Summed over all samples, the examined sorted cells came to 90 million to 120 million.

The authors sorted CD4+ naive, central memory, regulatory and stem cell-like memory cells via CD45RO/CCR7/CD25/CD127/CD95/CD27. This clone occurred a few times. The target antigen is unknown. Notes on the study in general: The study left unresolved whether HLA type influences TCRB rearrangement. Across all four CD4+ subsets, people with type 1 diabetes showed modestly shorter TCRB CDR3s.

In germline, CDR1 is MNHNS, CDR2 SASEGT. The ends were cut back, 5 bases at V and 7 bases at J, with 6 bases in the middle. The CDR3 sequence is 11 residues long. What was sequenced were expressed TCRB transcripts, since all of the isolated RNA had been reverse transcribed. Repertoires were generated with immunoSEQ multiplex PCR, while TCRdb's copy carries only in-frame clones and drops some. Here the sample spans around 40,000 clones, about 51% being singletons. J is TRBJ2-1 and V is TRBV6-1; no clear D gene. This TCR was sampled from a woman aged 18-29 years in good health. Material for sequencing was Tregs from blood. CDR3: CASSFQNEQFF. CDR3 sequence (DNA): TGTGCCAGCAGTTTTCAGAATGAGCAGTTCTTC.